This T cell receptor beta chain is drawn from a study of siplizumab effects on memory and regulatory T cells. Each sample yielded roughly 100,000 assayed TCR templates. Sequencing used immunoSEQ multiplex PCR; TCRdb keeps in-frame clones, though not all of them. The sample carries tens of thousands of clones, 93% recorded once. Trimming stripped 2 bases from V and 5 bases from J, with 17 bases between. Per the germline V gene, CDR1 is MGHRA and CDR2 is YSYEKL. There are 16 residues in the CDR3. The receptor's source is a human donor in good health. The chain links TRBV4-1 to TRBJ2-3; D is tentatively TRBD1 or TRBD2 (6 bases each). Sequenced sample: CD8+ T cells sorted from blood. The CDR3 protein is CASSQPPGHGGDTQYF. The CDR3 DNA follows: TGCGCCAGCAGCCAACCCCCGGGACACGGGGGAGATACGCAGTATTTT.